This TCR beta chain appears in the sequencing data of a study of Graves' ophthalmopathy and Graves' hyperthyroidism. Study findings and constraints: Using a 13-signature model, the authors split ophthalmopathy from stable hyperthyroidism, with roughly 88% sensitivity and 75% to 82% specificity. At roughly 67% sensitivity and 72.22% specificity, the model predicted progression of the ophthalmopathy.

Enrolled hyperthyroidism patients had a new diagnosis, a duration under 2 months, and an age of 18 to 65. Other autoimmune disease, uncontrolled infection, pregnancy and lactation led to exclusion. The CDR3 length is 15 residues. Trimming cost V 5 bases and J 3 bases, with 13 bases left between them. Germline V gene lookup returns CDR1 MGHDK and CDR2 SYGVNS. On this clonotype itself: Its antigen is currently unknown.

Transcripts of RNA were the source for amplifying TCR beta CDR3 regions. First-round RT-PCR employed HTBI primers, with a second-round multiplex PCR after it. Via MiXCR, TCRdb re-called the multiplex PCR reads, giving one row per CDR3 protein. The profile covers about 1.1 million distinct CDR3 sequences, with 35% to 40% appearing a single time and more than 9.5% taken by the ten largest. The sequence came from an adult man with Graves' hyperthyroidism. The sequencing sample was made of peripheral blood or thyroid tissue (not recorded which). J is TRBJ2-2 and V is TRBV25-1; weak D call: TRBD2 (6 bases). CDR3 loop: CASSFWRDHTGELFF. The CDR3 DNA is TGTGCCAGCAGTTTTTGGAGGGACCACACCGGGGAGCTGTTTTTT.